This T cell receptor (beta chain) was sequenced for a study of cytomegalovirus exposure and HLA in healthy donors (dated by TCRdb to the late 2010s). A note on the overall study: In an earlier analysis of about 560 of the donors, roughly 300 Gb of sequence data and 95 million to 130 million unique TCR beta sequences from about 180 million T cells were reported. An early release covering roughly 580 HLA-typed donors comprised about 300 gigabases of sequencing data and tens of millions of unique TCR sequences. The genetic ancestry cluster associated with self-reported Caucasian donors included 80% to 90% of the roughly 410 genotyped donors. The study aimed to test whether cataloging public T cell receptors could reveal signatures of past pathogen exposure. Using immunosequencing, the study profiled T cell repertoires from around 680 subjects and related those repertoires to cytomegalovirus serostatus. In addition to the first cohort of 666 subjects, a separate validation cohort of 120 different subjects was used. High-throughput TCR immunosequencing, statistical association of individual TCRs with disease status, and machine learning were combined to predict cytomegalovirus infection status. In a later analysis, previously published TCR beta repertoires from 666 donors were re-analyzed and high-resolution HLA genotyping was added so that TCR occurrence patterns could be studied. Rather than using new phenotypic data, the later analysis identified candidate immune exposures from TCR beta sequences and from how often those sequences occurred across donors. In an earlier analysis of over 550 of the donors, high-throughput TCR beta sequencing was used to judge whether each TCR beta V gene segment behaved as functional or pseudogenic. Donor age, sex, ethnicity and CMV serostatus were compiled alongside the repertoire data. In a later genetic analysis, genome-wide SNP genotypes for about 65% of the 666 donors were used, and that subset was treated as a discovery cohort. All discovery cohort repertoires had been generated using a single sequencing platform. HLA typing covered class I and class II loci at four-digit resolution. The number of donors typed differed by locus, with roughly 629-640 for A, B, C, DRB1 and DQB1, over 500 for DQA1, about 610 for DPA1, and around 450 for DPB1. Roughly five DR-DQ haplotypes were handled as single units for association and clustering, since linkage in the cohort was strong. On average, around 240,000 unique TCR beta nucleotide sequences were sequenced per donor among several hundred genotyped donors of the cohort, with roughly a sixth of those sequences being non-productive. What the research found in general, with its limitations: A total of fewer than 200 TCR beta chains were listed by the study as associated with cytomegalovirus. HLA typing was unavailable for some donors at each locus, so association tests used only the typed subset. Strong co-occurrence of HLA alleles, especially DR and DQ, made assigning TCR associations to individual alleles difficult. According to a later analysis, most CMV-associated TCR beta chains appeared to be HLA-restricted, and the HLA associations seemed to be driven largely by CMV exposure. An earlier analysis of 587 of the donors showed that most TCR beta V segments appeared in productive rearrangements either about 87% or about 30% of the time, which broadly matched IMGT annotations. Specific HLA alleles were associated with 15,000 to 20,000 TCR beta sequences at a false discovery rate of 0.05 in a later analysis. CMV serostatus was the only immune exposure information available for the cohort. Correlated functional status among segregating V segments might be attributable to linkage disequilibrium, but an unknown experimental factor could not be ruled out. The authors suggested that the approach could potentially be extended to other disease states and immunological phenotypes. The presence/absence analyses assumed that sequencing depth was roughly uniform across donors, and that assumption may not be true. The classifier was reported to diagnose cytomegalovirus status with high specificity and sensitivity in both the original and validation cohorts. According to a later genetic analysis, donors in an Asian-associated ancestry cluster had fewer N-insertions in productive TCRs than the approximately 650-donor mean. The earlier analysis of 587 of the donors excluded over 15 rarely observed V segments, including chromosome 9 orphons, because counts were too low. A group of highly shared sequence variants was considered likely to be a technical artifact of the sequencing pipeline. An association between a missense DCLRE1C variant and V-gene and J-gene trimming of TCR beta chains was found in a later genetic analysis and replicated in an independent cohort. Only TCR beta chains were sequenced in this cohort, and the absence of alpha or paired-chain data limited detectable features. Most TCR sequences were seen in very few donors, while some public TCRs were found in many individuals. A further reported finding was that TCR beta sequences accurately predicted the HLA-A and HLA-B alleles for most subjects in the first cohort. A later analysis reported that several top co-occurrence clusters appeared linked to parvovirus B19, influenza, CMV and Epstein-Barr virus. In a later analysis, HLA-associated TCR beta chains showed more clonal expansion and lower generation probabilities than non-associated chains that were equally common. A few of the identified cytomegalovirus-associated TCR beta chains were confirmed in vitro to be specific for cytomegalovirus antigens. According to a later analysis, TCR association rates differed among HLA loci, with DRB1 alleles showing the most associated TCRs and HLA-C alleles showing the fewest. Because the 87-base-pair reads could not distinguish some IMGT-functional V segments, including TRBV6-2 and TRBV6-3, those segments were excluded.

Via the germline V gene (reference sequence), CDR1 is LNHDA and CDR2 SQIVND. The junction carries 16 bases between V and J, which are trimmed by 6 bases and 7 bases respectively. Including cysteine and phenylalanine, the CDR3 has 13 amino acids. Just CDR3 DNA is preserved here, 39 bases in frame from base 1. Points on this clone: What this receptor recognizes is not known. One base away there is no much larger clone; base qualities are not given.

The cohort comprised fewer than 700 healthy bone marrow donors. Cohort members were all nominally healthy when sampled, although unrecorded immune exposures were likely present. The donor tested CMV seronegative and was one of the 352 seronegative cohort members. A peripheral blood sample was provided by each donor, and peripheral blood mononuclear cells were used for TCR beta sequencing. The Qiagen DNeasy Blood Extraction Kit was used to extract genomic DNA from the blood cell samples. The library was made by the immunoSEQ multiplex PCR assay. A mixture of 60 forward primers for TCR Vbeta segments and 13 reverse primers for TCR Jbeta segments was used in the multiplex PCR. A multiplex PCR assay on genomic DNA amplified the CDR3 region of rearranged TCR beta genes. The Illumina HiSeq System was used to sequence the amplified TCR beta libraries as 87-base-pair reads. The original pipeline was this. A later analysis tallied around 82 million unique TCR beta chains across the approximately 670 repertoires, and approximately 11 million of those chains were shared by two or more donors. Raw reads were error-corrected and collapsed into unique sequences with a nearest-neighbor algorithm that merged closely related sequences to remove PCR and sequencing errors. CDR3 sequences were aligned to IMGT reference sequences to assign V, D and J gene segments. For a sequence to be retained, a match of at least six nucleotides was required to both a V gene segment and a J gene segment. A rearrangement counted as productive if the CDR3 had no stop codons and remained in frame with V and J, and every other rearrangement counted as non-productive. Following IMGT convention, CDR3 was defined as the stretch from the second conserved V-encoded cysteine up to the conserved J-encoded phenylalanine. The earlier analysis of 450 to 750 of the donors excluded any sequence lacking an unambiguous match to a single V gene segment. An earlier analysis of approximately 590 of the donors classified V segments as functional when productive rearrangements were above 56.7% and as segregating when the standard deviation between donors was above 5%. To diagnose cytomegalovirus status from the catalog of TCR beta chain sequences, a statistical classification framework was built. A later analysis assigned V and J genes by comparing TCR nucleotide sequences with IMGT/GENE-DB human TR gene sequences. Using the TCRdist pipeline, a later analysis assigned CDR3 sequences along with most-parsimonious VDJ recombination scenarios. A later analysis defined each TCR beta chain by its CDR3 amino acid sequence plus V-gene family, and excluded reads lacking a unique V-gene family. To address suspected cross-contamination and a sequencing artifact, a later analysis removed under 600 highly shared, low-generation-probability nucleotide sequences. A later analysis calculated a clonal expansion index for each public chain from normalized within-repertoire ranks of inferred template counts. In a later analysis, generation probabilities were computed using a VDJ recombination model fitted to out-of-frame rearrangements, and the results were checked against IGoR. A later analysis scored TCR-TCR, TCR-HLA and TCR-CMV co-occurrence with hypergeometric tests, applying a repertoire-size bias correction to TCR pairs. To estimate false discovery rates, a later analysis permuted the HLA or CMV assignments 20 times. In a later analysis, co-occurring TCRs were grouped with DBSCAN, and TCRdist sequence similarity was added when clustering was performed within HLA-allele-positive subsets. Repertoires with fewer than 30,000 or more than 120,000 public chains, plus five repertoires with anomalous nucleotide sharing, were excluded from co-occurrence clustering. The table comes from immuneACCESS by way of TCRdb, which keeps in-frame sequences with V and J called. Part of the clones is missing from these tables; in studies checked, under half for an unresolved V gene and the rest for unknown reasons. V, J and clone size were drawn from that table, and D and trimming were deduced from the DNA. This sample is represented by about 170,000 clones; more than 70% of them were singletons. Approximately 1.5% of the sample goes to the ten largest clones.

This sequence was found in a male donor in good health and CMV-seronegative. The specimen sequenced was PBMCs. The receptor chain draws on TRBV19 and TRBJ2-7, with TRBD1 perhaps the D gene, on 5 matching bases. The CDR3 region: CASSQQGLREQYF. Read as DNA, the sequence is TGTGCCAGTAGCCAGCAGGGCCTACGGGAGCAGTACTTC.